Detailed here is one T cell receptor beta chain. As yet, its antigen is unknown. This record comes from a study of CD4+ T cells in melanoma. The method was immunoSEQ multiplex PCR; TCRdb's version includes in-frame clones alone and lacks a portion of them. Of some 120,000 clones listed, approximately 92% were seen once; the top ten hold 3.3%. This CDR3 has 16 amino acids. With V trimmed by 1 base and J by 4 bases, 5 bases remained unmatched. Germline V CDR1 and CDR2: SGHTA, FQGTGA. Study outcomes and limitations: CD8+ T cell, macrophage and B cell function reportedly correlated with neoantigen-specific CD4+ T cells. Diverse differentiation states were reported for melanoma neoantigen-specific CD4+ T cells.

The chain has TRBV7-3 and TRBJ2-3, with 10 bases that match TRBD2. Sequenced sample: peripheral blood. The TCR sequence derives from a human donor with melanoma. CDR3 sequence: CASSLIGSGRSDTQYF. The CDR3 DNA follows: TGTGCCAGCAGCTTAATAGGTAGCGGGAGGTCAGATACGCAGTATTTT.